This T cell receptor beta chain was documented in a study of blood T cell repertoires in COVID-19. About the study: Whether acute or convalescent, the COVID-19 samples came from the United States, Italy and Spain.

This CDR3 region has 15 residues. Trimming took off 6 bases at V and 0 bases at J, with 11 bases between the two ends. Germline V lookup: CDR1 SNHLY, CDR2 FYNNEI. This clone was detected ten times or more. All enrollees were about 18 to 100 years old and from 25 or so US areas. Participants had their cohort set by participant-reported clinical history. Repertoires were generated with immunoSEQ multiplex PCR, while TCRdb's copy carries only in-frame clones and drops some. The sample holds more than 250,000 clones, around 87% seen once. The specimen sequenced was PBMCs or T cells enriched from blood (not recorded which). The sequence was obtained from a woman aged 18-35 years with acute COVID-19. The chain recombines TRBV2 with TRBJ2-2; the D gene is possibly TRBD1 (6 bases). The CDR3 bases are TGTGCCAGCAGAGCCGGGACAACGAACACCGGGGAGCTGTTTTTT. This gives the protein CASRAGTTNTGELFF.